The 30 T cell receptor beta chains below come from one sample, sequenced in a study of T cell changes during pregnancy in multiple sclerosis. Sequencing was performed with immunoSEQ multiplex PCR; in TCRdb, only in-frame clones are kept and a portion is missing. This table holds tens of thousands of clones, almost 90% found once. Specimen: peripheral blood, collected after pregnancy. These receptors were taken from a female donor in good health, enrolled as a control in a pregnancy study.

The chain combines TRBV29-1 with TRBJ1-2, with D maybe TRBD1 (5 bases). V lost 3 bases and J 4 bases, leaving 15 bases between the germline ends. CDR3 length: 14 residues. In germline, CDR1 is SQVTM, CDR2 ANQGSEA. CDR3 residues: CSVDPWQGSYGYTF. CDR3 bases: TGCAGCGTTGACCCCTGGCAGGGTTCCTATGGCTACACCTTC.

The chain carries TRBV4-3 and TRBJ2-1, with TRBD2 matching over 10 bases. This CDR3 has 18 residues. The trim removed 1 base at V and 0 bases at J, leaving 6 bases unmatched. The germline CDR1 and CDR2 sequences are LGHNA and YSLEER. The CDR3 DNA reads as TGCGCCAGCAGCCAAGCCGGTAGCGGGGGGATCTCCTACAATGAGCAGTTCTTC. Amino acids: CASSQAGSGGISYNEQFF.

V gene TRBV19 combines with J gene TRBJ1-1, with D tentatively TRBD1 (6 bases). Germline V gives CDR1 LNHDA, CDR2 SQIVND (reference sequence). V lost 5 bases and J 3 bases, leaving 13 bases between the germline ends. The CDR3 length is 14 residues. The chain's CDR3 is CASSVQGSDTEAFF. The CDR3 DNA reads as TGTGCCAGTAGTGTACAGGGCTCGGACACTGAAGCTTTCTTT.

This chain joins TRBV7-9 and TRBJ2-1; D gene unclear. Trimming took 5 bases from V and 9 from J, leaving 11 bases between them. This CDR3 spans 12 amino acids. Germline V gene sequence: CDR1 SEHNR, CDR2 FQNEAQ (reference sequence). The DNA of the CDR3 is TGTGCCAGCAGCCACTCCTCTGGTGAGCAGTTCTTC. Protein product: CASSHSSGEQFF. Variable domain in full (rest from reference TRBV7-9 and TRBJ2-1): DTGVSQNPRHKITKRGQNVTFRCDPISEHNRLYWYRQTLGQGPEFLTYFQNEAQLEKSRLLSDRFSAERPKGSFSTLEIQRTEQGDSAMYLCASSHSSGEQFFGPGTRLTVL.

The V and J genes are TRBV11-2 and TRBJ1-4; 9 nucleotides agree with TRBD1. V shed 8 bases, J shed 5 bases, and the junction held 6 bases outside the gene matches. CDR3 length: 14 residues. The germline V gene has CDR1 SGHAT and CDR2 FQNNGV. CDR3 loop: CASGGQGFNEKLFF. The CDR3 DNA sequence: TGTGCCAGCGGGGGACAGGGCTTCAATGAAAAACTGTTTTTT.

Here the CDR3 reads CAISSSGAGYNEQFF. The CDR3 region has the DNA TGTGCCATCAGTTCTTCAGGGGCCGGATACAATGAGCAGTTCTTC. The chain uses TRBV10-3 and TRBJ2-1; weak D call: TRBD1 (6 bases). CDR3 length equals 15 residues. Germline assignment: CDR1 ENHRY and CDR2 SYGVKD. Deletions cut 5 bases from V and 4 bases from J, with 15 bases between.

The rearrangement joins TRBV4-3 to TRBJ1-1; 8 bases align to TRBD1. Germline V gene sequence: CDR1 LGHNA, CDR2 YSLEER. The CDR3 loop spans 15 amino acids. V gave up 6 bases and J gave up 1 base; unmatched junction bases: 7. CDR3 DNA sequence: TGCGCCAGCAGACGGGACAGGACGGGGAACACTGAAGCTTTCTTT. Residues: CASRRDRTGNTEAFF.

The J gene is TRBJ1-4, the V gene TRBV5-1; maybe TRBD1 (5 bases). CDR3 length: 17 amino acids. From germline, CDR1 is SGHRS and CDR2 YFSETQ. V lost 1 base to trimming and J lost 8 bases, with 21 bases between them. DNA of the CDR3: TGCGCCAGCAGCTTGCGGTCCTCGCCGGGGGGTGGGGAAAAACTGTTTTTT. It encodes CASSLRSSPGGGEKLFF.

V usage is TRBV18 and J usage is TRBJ2-4, with 7 bases identical to TRBD2. V trimming: 0 bases; J trimming: 9 bases; junction bases outside the gene matches: 11. Germline assignment: CDR1 KGHSH and CDR2 LQKENI. The CDR3 spans 16 residues. CDR3 sequence reads: CASSPPVGGGMGIQYF. CDR3 DNA sequence: TGTGCCAGCTCACCACCGGTTGGCGGGGGTATGGGCATTCAGTACTTC.

The J gene is TRBJ2-4, the V gene TRBV11-3, with D possibly matching TRBD1 (5 bases). CDR1 SGHNT and CDR2 YENEEA come from the germline V gene. The CDR3 spans 14 residues. V gave up 4 bases and J gave up 0 bases, with 7 bases separating them. The CDR3 sequence: CASSSGQAKNIQYF. CDR3 DNA: TGTGCCAGCAGCTCCGGACAAGCCAAAAACATTCAGTACTTC. Complete variable domain (other parts from reference TRBV11-3 and TRBJ2-4): EAGVVQSPRYKIIEKKQPVAFWCNPISGHNTLYWYLQNLGQGPELLIRYENEEAVDDSQLPKDRFSAERLKGVDSTLKIQPAELGDSAVYLCASSSGQAKNIQYFGAGTRLSVL.

The V and J genes are TRBV7-2 and TRBJ1-5, with D unclear. CDR1 SGHTA and CDR2 FQGNSA come from the germline V gene. The CDR3 length is 17 residues. V lost 4 bases to trimming and J lost 0 bases, with 16 bases between them. The CDR3 coding sequence is TGTGCCAGCAGCTCCGCGGGAAACGTTTATAGCAATCAGCCCCAGCATTTT. It translates to CASSSAGNVYSNQPQHF. Variable domain in full (rest from reference TRBV7-2 and TRBJ1-5): GAGVSQSPSNKVTEKGKDVELRCDPISGHTALYWYRQSLGQGLEFLIYFQGNSAPDKSGLPSDRFSAERTGGSVSTLTIQRTQQEDSAVYLCASSSAGNVYSNQPQHFGDGTRLSIL.

The V and J genes are TRBV10-3 and TRBJ1-3; D possibly corresponds to TRBD1 (6 bases). Deletions cut 4 bases from V and 0 bases from J, with 13 bases between. Per germline, CDR1 ENHRY and CDR2 SYGVKD. There are 16 residues in the CDR3. CDR3 DNA sequence: TGTGCCATCAGTGTGGACAGTCATTCCTCTGGAAACACCATATATTTT. This codes for CAISVDSHSSGNTIYF.

The table lists this clone with a few counts. This rearrangement joins TRBV18 to TRBJ2-5, with a weak D call TRBD2 (5 bases). CDR1 is KGHSH and CDR2 is LQKENI in the germline V gene. Trimming removed 0 bases at V and 6 bases at J, with 11 bases between. This CDR3 is 14 amino acids long. The CDR3 nucleotides read TGTGCCAGCTCACCACCGGTGCGGGCCCAGACCCAGTACTTC. It encodes CASSPPVRAQTQYF.

The V call is TRBV19, the J call TRBJ1-2, with 9 positions matching TRBD1. The germline CDR1 and CDR2 sequences are LNHDA and SQIVND (reference sequence). The CDR3 has 17 residues. J lost 4 bases, V lost 5 bases, and 14 bases had no gene match. The CDR3 DNA follows: TGTGCCAGTAGTTTCCGGACAGGGGTTGGTCTGCTCTATGGCTACACCTTC. This codes for CASSFRTGVGLLYGYTF.

The chain employs TRBV10-3 and TRBJ2-7; 10 bases are shared with TRBD2. In germline, CDR1 is ENHRY, CDR2 SYGVKD. The CDR3 consists of 16 residues. V shed 0 bases, J shed 4 bases, and the junction held 6 bases outside the gene matches. In nucleotides, the CDR3 is TGTGCCATCAGTGAGTCAGCGGCTAGCGGGAGTTACGAGCAGTACTTC. Its protein is CAISESAASGSYEQYF.

The V and J genes are TRBV6-6 and TRBJ2-5; 10 bases line up with TRBD2. The length of the CDR3 is 15 residues. J gave up 1 base and V 7 bases, and 6 bases lay outside the gene matches. Germline lookup yields CDR1 MNHNY and CDR2 SVGAGI (reference sequence). The CDR3 DNA sequence: TGTGCCAGCACTAAAGCGGGGGGGCTCCAAGAGACCCAGTACTTC. Translated: CASTKAGGLQETQYF.

This clone came up once. The chain links TRBV19 to TRBJ2-1; 12 nucleotides line up with TRBD2. This CDR3 comprises 17 residues. Losses at the gene ends were 1 base for V and 4 bases for J; bases not matched to a gene: 5. Germline loops: CDR1 LNHDA, CDR2 SQIVND (reference sequence). CDR3 amino acids: CASSIAASGRVYNEQFF. The CDR3 nucleotides read TGTGCCAGTAGTATAGCTGCTAGCGGGAGGGTATACAATGAGCAGTTCTTC.

J is TRBJ2-7 and V is TRBV10-2; the match to TRBD1 covers 7 bases. The CDR3 loop spans 14 amino acids. Trimming removed 5 bases from V and 7 bases from J; junction bases left unmatched: 11. CDR1 is WSHSY, CDR2 SAAADI, per germline. The CDR3 loop reads CASSSGTASREQYF. The CDR3 DNA sequence: TGCGCCAGCAGTTCCGGGACAGCCAGCCGAGAGCAGTACTTC.

In this sample, this clone turned up once. This rearrangement joins TRBV2 to TRBJ2-1; a weak D match, TRBD2 (5 bases). Germline CDR1 and CDR2: SNHLY and FYNNEI. The V gene lost 6 bases and the J gene lost 0 bases, with 12 bases spanning the gap. CDR3 size: 15 residues. DNA of the CDR3: TGTGCCAGCAGCCCGGGGAGCGGCTCCTACAATGAGCAGTTCTTC. This sequence encodes CASSPGSGSYNEQFF.

This rearrangement joins TRBV29-1 to TRBJ2-6, with D tentatively TRBD1 (6 bases). The CDR3 has 14 residues. From germline, CDR1 is SQVTM and CDR2 ANQGSEA. Between the trimmed V and J ends, which lost 3 bases and 0 bases, there was a span of 6 bases. CDR3 sequence: CSVEGASGANVLTF. The CDR3 nucleotides read TGCAGCGTTGAGGGGGCCTCTGGGGCCAACGTCCTGACTTTC.

V gene TRBV11-2 combines with J gene TRBJ2-7; D gene uncertain. Germline CDR1 SGHAT, CDR2 FQNNGV. Between the trimmed V and J ends, which lost 1 base and 3 bases, there was a span of 7 bases. CDR3 length: 13 amino acids. The CDR3 sequence is CASSLGSVYEQYF. The CDR3 region has the DNA TGTGCCAGCAGCTTAGGTTCGGTCTACGAGCAGTACTTC.

The V and J genes are TRBV9 and TRBJ2-3, with 13 nucleotides matching TRBD2. V was pared by 4 bases and J by 1 base, with 6 bases of the junction left unmatched. Germline V gives CDR1 SGDLS, CDR2 YYNGEE. The CDR3 contains 17 residues. The CDR3 nucleotides read TGTGCCAGCAGCTCCAGGACTAGCGGGAGCGGCACAGATACGCAGTATTTT. Its protein is CASSSRTSGSGTDTQYF.

This rearrangement joins TRBV29-1 to TRBJ2-1, with D perhaps matching TRBD2 (6 bases). Per germline, CDR1 SQVTM and CDR2 ANQGSEA. With 1 base removed from V and 4 bases from J, the gap between germline ends came to 14 bases. There are 15 residues in the CDR3. The CDR3 DNA reads TGCAGCGTTGAAGCCGGAAGCGGGTTTTACAATGAGCAGTTCTTC. Translation: CSVEAGSGFYNEQFF.

The chain joins TRBV9 to TRBJ2-7; 9 bases agree with TRBD1. V gave up 5 bases and J gave up 0 bases; unmatched junction bases: 9. This CDR3 region has 16 residues. Germline loops: CDR1 SGDLS, CDR2 YYNGEE. This CDR3 is CASSASVGQGSYEQYF. In DNA form, the CDR3 reads TGTGCCAGCAGTGCATCCGTGGGACAGGGCTCCTACGAGCAGTACTTC.

The chain links TRBV7-2 to TRBJ2-7; D gene ambiguous. The CDR3 is 13 amino acids. V was shortened by 4 bases and J by 2 bases, with 9 bases between the two germline ends. CDR1 and CDR2 (germline): SGHTA, FQGNSA. In DNA form, the CDR3 reads TGTGCCAGCAGCTCCGGAGTCGCCTACGAGCAGTACTTC. Protein: CASSSGVAYEQYF. Combining the CDR3 with reference TRBV7-2 and TRBJ2-7 gives the whole variable domain GAGVSQSPSNKVTEKGKDVELRCDPISGHTALYWYRQSLGQGLEFLIYFQGNSAPDKSGLPSDRFSAERTGGSVSTLTIQRTQQEDSAVYLCASSSGVAYEQYFGPGTRLTVT.

The chain joins TRBV18 to TRBJ1-5, with TRBD1 as a possible D gene (5 bases). Germline V gene data show CDR1 as KGHSH and CDR2 as LQKENI. The CDR3 is 16 amino acids. The V and J ends lost 2 bases and 0 bases respectively, with 11 bases between them. This CDR3 reads CASSPSGGGSNQPQHF. In DNA form, the CDR3 reads TGTGCCAGCTCACCAAGCGGGGGTGGTAGCAATCAGCCCCAGCATTTT. The entire variable domain, with the rest obtained from reference TRBV18 and TRBJ1-5, is as follows: NAGVMQNPRHLVRRRGQEARLRCSPMKGHSHVYWYRQLPEEGLKFMVYLQKENIIDESGMPKERFSAEFPKEGPSILRIQQVVRGDSAAYFCASSPSGGGSNQPQHFGDGTRLSIL.

The V and J genes are TRBV4-3 and TRBJ2-1, with a tentative D call TRBD1 (5 bases). The V gene's germline CDR1 is LGHNA and CDR2 YSLEER. CDR3 size: 16 residues. The V gene lost 1 base and the J gene lost 8 bases, with 18 bases spanning the gap. For the CDR3, the DNA is TGCGCCAGCAGCCAAGGATCTGGGGCTAGTAGCCATGAGCAGTTCTTC. Its protein product is CASSQGSGASSHEQFF.

The J gene is TRBJ2-3, the V gene TRBV14; D possibly corresponds to TRBD1 (5 bases). Germline V gives CDR1 SGHDN, CDR2 FVKESK. The CDR3 is 15 residues long. V was cut by 5 bases and J by 2 bases, with 14 bases left in between. The CDR3 nucleotides read TGTGCCAGCAGCACGCTTCAGGGATTCACAGATACGCAGTATTTT. It specifies CASSTLQGFTDTQYF.

This clone was recorded once. This rearrangement joins TRBV7-2 to TRBJ1-6; unclear D gene. Trimming cost V 5 bases and J 7 bases, with 15 bases left between them. Looked up from germline, CDR1 is SGHTA and CDR2 is FQGNSA. The CDR3 loop spans 15 amino acids. The CDR3 DNA follows: TGTGCCAGCAGCCAAGGAGGGTCAGGAAATTCACCCCTCCACTTT. Translated, it gives CASSQGGSGNSPLHF.

This clone appeared a single time. The CDR3 sequence is CASSLGTGNGYTF. CDR3 sequence (DNA): TGTGCCAGCAGCCTCGGGACAGGAAATGGCTACACCTTC. This chain joins TRBV25-1 and TRBJ1-2, with 8 positions matching TRBD1. The CDR3 has 13 residues. The V and J ends lost 6 bases and 6 bases, in that order; junction bases with no gene match: 6. Germline-derived CDR1 and CDR2 are MGHDK and SYGVNS.